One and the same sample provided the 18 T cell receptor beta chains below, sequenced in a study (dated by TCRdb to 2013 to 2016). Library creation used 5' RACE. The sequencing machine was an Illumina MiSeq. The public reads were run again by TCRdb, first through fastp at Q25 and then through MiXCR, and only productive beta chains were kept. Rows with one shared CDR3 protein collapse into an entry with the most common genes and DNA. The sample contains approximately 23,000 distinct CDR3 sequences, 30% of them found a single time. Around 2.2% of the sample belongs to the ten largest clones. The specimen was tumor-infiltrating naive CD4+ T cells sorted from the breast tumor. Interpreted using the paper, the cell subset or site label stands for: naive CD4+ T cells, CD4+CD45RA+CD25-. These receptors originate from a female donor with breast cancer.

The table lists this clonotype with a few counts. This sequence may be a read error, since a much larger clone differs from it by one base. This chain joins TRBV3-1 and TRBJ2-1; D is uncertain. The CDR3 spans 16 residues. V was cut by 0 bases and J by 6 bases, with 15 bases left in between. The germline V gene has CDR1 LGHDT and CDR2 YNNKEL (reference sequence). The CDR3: CASSQDARMPFNEQFF. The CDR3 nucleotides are TGTGCCAGCAGCCAAGATGCCAGGATGCCCTTCAATGAGCAGTTCTTC.

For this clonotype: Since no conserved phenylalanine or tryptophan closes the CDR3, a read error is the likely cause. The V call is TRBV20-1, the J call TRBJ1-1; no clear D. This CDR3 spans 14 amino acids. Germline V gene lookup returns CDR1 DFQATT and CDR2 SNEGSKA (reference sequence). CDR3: CGARDMGSGTEAFL. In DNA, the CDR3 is TGCGGTGCTAGAGATATGGGGTCGGGCACTGAAGCTTTCCTT.

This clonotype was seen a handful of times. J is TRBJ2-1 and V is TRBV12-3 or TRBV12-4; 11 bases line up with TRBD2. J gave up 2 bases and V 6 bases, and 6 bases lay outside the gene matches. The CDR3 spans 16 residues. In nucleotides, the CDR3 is TGTGCCAGCAGCCGCCTAGCGGGAGGACCCTACAATGAGCAGTTCTTC. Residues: CASSRLAGGPYNEQFF.

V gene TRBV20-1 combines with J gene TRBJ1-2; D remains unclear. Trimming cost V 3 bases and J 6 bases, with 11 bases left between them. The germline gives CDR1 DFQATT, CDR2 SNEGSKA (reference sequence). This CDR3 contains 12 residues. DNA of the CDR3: TGCAGTGCTAGCACGGGCTGGGATGGCTACACCTTC. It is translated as CSASTGWDGYTF.

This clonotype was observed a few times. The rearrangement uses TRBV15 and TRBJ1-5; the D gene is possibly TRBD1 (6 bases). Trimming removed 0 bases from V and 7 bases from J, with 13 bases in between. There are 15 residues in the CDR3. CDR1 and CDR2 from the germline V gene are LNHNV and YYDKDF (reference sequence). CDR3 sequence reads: CATSRDQGTGQPQHF. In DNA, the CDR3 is TGTGCCACCAGCAGAGATCAGGGGACGGGGCAGCCCCAGCATTTT.

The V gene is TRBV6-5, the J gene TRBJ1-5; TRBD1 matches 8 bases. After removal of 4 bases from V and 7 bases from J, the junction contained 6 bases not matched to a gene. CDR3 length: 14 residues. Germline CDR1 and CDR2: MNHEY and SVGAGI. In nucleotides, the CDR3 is TGTGCCAGCAGTTCCGGGACAGGAAGGCAGCCCCAGCATTTT. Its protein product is CASSSGTGRQPQHF.

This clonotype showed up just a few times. As DNA, the CDR3 is TGTGCCAGCAGCTTCCGGGACAGGGGATACAATGAGCAGTTCTTC. Protein: CASSFRDRGYNEQFF. This chain connects TRBV5-4 to TRBJ2-1; 10 bases align to TRBD1. CDR1 is SGHNT and CDR2 is YYREEE in the germline V gene (reference sequence). This CDR3 region has 15 residues. Losses at the gene ends were 2 bases for V and 4 bases for J; bases not matched to a gene: 3. The whole variable domain, filled in from reference TRBV5-4 and TRBJ2-1, reads ETGVTQSPTHLIKTRGQQVTLRCSSQSGHNTVSWYQQALGQGPQFIFQYYREEENGRGNFPPRFSGLQFPNYSSELNVNALELDDSALYLCASSFRDRGYNEQFFGPGTRLTVL.

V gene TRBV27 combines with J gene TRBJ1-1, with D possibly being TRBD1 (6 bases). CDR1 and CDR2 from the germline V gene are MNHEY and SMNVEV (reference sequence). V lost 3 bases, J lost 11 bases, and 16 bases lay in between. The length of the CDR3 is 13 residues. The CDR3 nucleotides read TGTGCCAGCAGTTTTACGGTGGCAGGGGAGGCTTTCTTT. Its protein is CASSFTVAGEAFF.

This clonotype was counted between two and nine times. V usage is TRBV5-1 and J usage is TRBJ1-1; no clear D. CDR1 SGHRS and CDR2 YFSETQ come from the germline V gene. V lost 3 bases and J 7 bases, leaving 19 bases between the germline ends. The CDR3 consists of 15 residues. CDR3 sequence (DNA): TGCGCCAGCAGCTGGAGGGATGCCGCCAGAGATGAAGCTTTCTTT. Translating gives CASSWRDAARDEAFF. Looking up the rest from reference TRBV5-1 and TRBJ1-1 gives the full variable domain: KAGVTQTPRYLIKTRGQQVTLSCSPISGHRSVSWYQQTPGQGLQFLFEYFSETQRNKGNFPGRFSGRQFSNSRSEMNVSTLELGDSALYLCASSWRDAARDEAFFGQGTRLTVV.

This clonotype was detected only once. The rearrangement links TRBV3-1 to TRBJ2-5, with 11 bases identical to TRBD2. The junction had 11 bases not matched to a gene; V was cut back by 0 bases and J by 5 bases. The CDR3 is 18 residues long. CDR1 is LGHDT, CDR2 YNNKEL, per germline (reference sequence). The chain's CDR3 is CASSQDVLAGGPQETQYF. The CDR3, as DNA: TGTGCCAGCAGCCAAGATGTCCTAGCGGGGGGTCCTCAGGAGACCCAGTACTTC.

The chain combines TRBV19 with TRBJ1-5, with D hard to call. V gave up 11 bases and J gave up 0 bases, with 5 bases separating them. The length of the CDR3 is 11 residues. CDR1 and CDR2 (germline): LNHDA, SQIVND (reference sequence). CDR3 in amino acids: CAFGSNQPQHF. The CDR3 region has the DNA TGTGCCTTTGGTAGCAATCAGCCCCAGCATTTT.

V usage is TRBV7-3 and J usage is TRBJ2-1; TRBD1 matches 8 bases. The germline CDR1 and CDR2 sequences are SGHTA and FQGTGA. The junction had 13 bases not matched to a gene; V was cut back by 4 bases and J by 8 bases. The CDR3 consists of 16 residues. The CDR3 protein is CASSSQGAGGRDEQFF. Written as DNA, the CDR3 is TGTGCCAGCAGCTCGCAGGGGGCAGGGGGCCGGGATGAGCAGTTCTTC. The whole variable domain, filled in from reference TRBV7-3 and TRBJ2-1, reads GAGVSQTPSNKVTEKGKYVELRCDPISGHTALYWYRQSLGQGPEFLIYFQGTGAADDSGLPNDRFFAVRPEGSVSTLKIQRTERGDSAVYLCASSSQGAGGRDEQFFGPGTRLTVL.

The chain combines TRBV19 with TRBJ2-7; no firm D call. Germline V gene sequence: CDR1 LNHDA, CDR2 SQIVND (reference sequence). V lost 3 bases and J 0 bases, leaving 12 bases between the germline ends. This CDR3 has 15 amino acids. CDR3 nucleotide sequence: TGTGCCAGTAGTATCCGGGCCACGGTCTCCTACGAGCAGTACTTC. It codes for CASSIRATVSYEQYF.

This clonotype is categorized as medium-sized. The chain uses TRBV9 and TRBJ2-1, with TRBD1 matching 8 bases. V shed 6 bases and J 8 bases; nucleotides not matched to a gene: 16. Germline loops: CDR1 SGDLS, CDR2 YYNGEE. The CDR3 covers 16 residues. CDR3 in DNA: TGTGCCAGCACCCTTACAGGGAGTGCAGGGGGCGATGAGCAGTTCTTC. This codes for CASTLTGSAGGDEQFF.

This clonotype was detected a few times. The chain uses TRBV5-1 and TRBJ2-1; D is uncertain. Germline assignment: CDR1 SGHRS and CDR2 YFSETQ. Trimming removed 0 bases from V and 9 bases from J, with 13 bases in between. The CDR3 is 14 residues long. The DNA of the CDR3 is TGCGCCAGCAGCTTGGTGGGTTTAGCTGGTGAGCAGTTCTTC. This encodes CASSLVGLAGEQFF.

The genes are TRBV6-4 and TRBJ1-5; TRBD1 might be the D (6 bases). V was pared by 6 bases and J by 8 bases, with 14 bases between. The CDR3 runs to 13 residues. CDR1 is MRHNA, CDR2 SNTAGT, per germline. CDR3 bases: TGTGCCAGCAGCAGACAGGCTGGGGAGCCCCAGCATTTT. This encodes CASSRQAGEPQHF.

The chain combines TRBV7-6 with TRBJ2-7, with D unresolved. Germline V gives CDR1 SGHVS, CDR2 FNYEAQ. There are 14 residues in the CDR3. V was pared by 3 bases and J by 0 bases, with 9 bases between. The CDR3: CASSFTESSYEQYF. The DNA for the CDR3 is TGTGCCAGCAGCTTTACGGAGAGCTCCTACGAGCAGTACTTC. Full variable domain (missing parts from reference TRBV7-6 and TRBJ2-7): GAGVSQSPRYKVTKRGQDVALRCDPISGHVSLYWYRQALGQGPEFLTYFNYEAQQDKSGLPNDRFSAERPEGSISTLTIQRTEQRDSAMYRCASSFTESSYEQYFGPGTRLTVT.

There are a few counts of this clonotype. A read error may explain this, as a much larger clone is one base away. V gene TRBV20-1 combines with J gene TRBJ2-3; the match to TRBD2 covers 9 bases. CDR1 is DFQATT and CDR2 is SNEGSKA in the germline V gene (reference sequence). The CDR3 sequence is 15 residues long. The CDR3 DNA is TGCAGTGCTGGAGATTTAGCGGGAGTCGCAGATACGCAGTATTTT. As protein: CSAGDLAGVADTQYF.